The entry below gives a single T cell receptor (beta chain) sequence along with its context. This sample is drawn from a study of PD-L1 blockade in urothelial cancer. Clones were read by immunoSEQ multiplex PCR, and TCRdb kept only the in-frame ones, dropping some. The data contain 98,000 or so clones, around 90% of them singletons. Germline V gives CDR1 SGHRS, CDR2 YFSETQ. This CDR3 is 15 amino acids long. Trimming shortened V by 2 bases and J by 7 bases, and 19 bases separated the two germline ends. Time point indicated: pretreatment peripheral blood. Urothelial carcinoma affected the patients, and it was locally advanced or metastatic.

Sequences were derived from PBMCs, sampled around atezolizumab (anti-PD-L1) treatment. The receptor's source is a man between 60 and 70 years old with urothelial cancer. The J gene is TRBJ2-7, the V gene TRBV5-1; D is uncertain. The CDR3 DNA is TGCGCCAGCAGCTTCCCCGGCACAGACATACGGGAGCAGTACTTC. Translated: CASSFPGTDIREQYF.